One and the same sample provided the 14 T cell receptor beta chains below, sequenced in a study of blood T cell repertoires in COVID-19. Sequenced by immunoSEQ multiplex PCR; TCRdb stores in-frame clones only, minus some. This table holds approximately 200,000 clones, approximately 79% found once. The sample was peripheral blood. The receptors stem from a woman in her fifties or sixties with acute or convalescent COVID-19.

V gene TRBV28 combines with J gene TRBJ2-7, with D possibly matching TRBD1 (9 bases). V gave up 5 bases and J gave up 3 bases, with 17 bases separating them. Germline CDR1 is MDHEN and CDR2 is SYDVKM. The CDR3 has 15 residues. The CDR3 region has the DNA TGTGCCAGCAGTCGGGGGGGGACAGGGATCTACGAGCAGTACTTC. Translated, it gives CASSRGGTGIYEQYF.

The chain uses TRBV7-9 and TRBJ1-2, with TRBD1 matching 7 bases. There are 13 residues in the CDR3. CDR1 is SEHNR and CDR2 is FQNEAQ in the germline V gene (reference sequence). The trim removed 5 bases at V and 7 bases at J, leaving 7 bases unmatched. The CDR3 spells CASSRGTEGGYTF. Here the CDR3 DNA reads TGTGCCAGCAGCAGAGGGACAGAGGGTGGCTACACCTTC.

The genes are TRBV30 and TRBJ1-2, with D maybe TRBD1 (5 bases). Germline-derived CDR1 and CDR2 are GTSNPN and SVGIG (reference sequence). V lost 3 bases, J lost 8 bases, and 10 bases lay in between. This CDR3 is built from 11 residues. CDR3 amino acids: CAWSQGVGYTF. CDR3 coding DNA: TGTGCCTGGAGCCAAGGGGTCGGCTACACCTTC.

The rearrangement joins TRBV6-5 to TRBJ1-3, with D perhaps TRBD1 (5 bases). V was pared by 5 bases and J by 3 bases, with 14 bases between. The germline V gene encodes CDR1 MNHEY and CDR2 SVGAGI. The CDR3 runs 15 residues. The CDR3 DNA reads TGTGCCAGCAGTCGCGGGGCAGGGTATGGAAACACCATATATTTT. Translated, it gives CASSRGAGYGNTIYF.

The chain recombines TRBV29-1 with TRBJ1-4; tentative D call: TRBD1 (6 bases). The CDR3 runs to 16 residues. Germline-derived CDR1 and CDR2 are SQVTM and ANQGSEA. In DNA, the CDR3 is TGCACCCTCCCACGCAGGGGCCCAGGTAAGGTGGAAAAACTGTTTTTT. Its protein product is CTLPRRGPGKVEKLFF.

The V call is TRBV6-5, the J call TRBJ1-2; D may be TRBD1 (5 bases). Germline CDR1 MNHEY, CDR2 SVGAGI. V lost 0 bases, J lost 4 bases, and 15 bases lay in between. The CDR3 runs to 16 residues. The CDR3 protein is CASSYSWPGGIYGYTF. The CDR3 DNA follows: TGTGCCAGCAGTTACTCGTGGCCGGGGGGTATCTATGGCTACACCTTC.

V usage is TRBV5-1 and J usage is TRBJ2-2; 7 bases line up with TRBD1. CDR3 length equals 14 residues. Germline V gives CDR1 SGHRS, CDR2 YFSETQ. Unmatched junction bases numbered 2, after V lost 5 bases and J lost 1 base. The CDR3 DNA is TGCGCCAGCAGACAGGGGAGGAACACCGGGGAGCTGTTTTTT. Its protein is CASRQGRNTGELFF.

The chain recombines TRBV18 with TRBJ1-1; 12 bases align to TRBD1. CDR1 is KGHSH and CDR2 is LQKENI in the germline V gene. V lost 4 bases, J lost 6 bases, and 12 bases stayed unmatched. This CDR3 is 17 amino acids long. The chain's CDR3 is CASSRGRGQGASAEAFF. CDR3 DNA: TGTGCCAGCTCACGGGGAAGGGGACAGGGGGCTTCTGCTGAAGCTTTCTTT.

The rearrangement uses TRBV7-8 and TRBJ1-2, with 8 bases matching TRBD1. The CDR3 covers 17 residues. CDR1 and CDR2 (germline): SGHVS, FQNEAQ. Unmatched junction bases numbered 15, after V lost 1 base and J lost 8 bases. CDR3: CASSLVPMTGAGEGYTF. The CDR3 DNA reads TGTGCCAGCAGCTTAGTTCCTATGACAGGGGCGGGAGAGGGCTACACCTTC.

The J gene is TRBJ2-7, the V gene TRBV14; 7 nucleotides match TRBD2. The V gene end was trimmed by 4 bases and the J gene end by 3 bases; junction bases not matched to a gene: 15. This CDR3 contains 17 residues. Looked up from germline, CDR1 is SGHDN and CDR2 is FVKESK. CDR3 nucleotides: TGTGCCAGCAGCCCCTTGGCGGGAGTGCCCCGGAACTACGAGCAGTACTTC. As protein: CASSPLAGVPRNYEQYF.

This chain connects TRBV9 to TRBJ2-1; a possible D gene is TRBD2 (6 bases). Germline lookup yields CDR1 SGDLS and CDR2 YYNGEE. With 3 bases removed from V and 3 bases from J, the gap between germline ends came to 13 bases. The CDR3 totals 15 residues. This CDR3 is CASSARDSIYNEQFF. The CDR3, as DNA: TGTGCCAGCAGCGCCCGGGACTCCATCTACAATGAGCAGTTCTTC.

The rearrangement uses TRBV5-4 and TRBJ1-1; a weak D match, TRBD1 (6 bases). Trimming stripped 2 bases from V and 4 bases from J, with 15 bases between. The CDR3 loop spans 15 amino acids. The germline V gene has CDR1 SGHNT and CDR2 YYREEE (reference sequence). The CDR3 loop reads CASSLDRLDSTEAFF. In DNA form, the CDR3 reads TGTGCCAGCAGCTTAGACAGGCTCGATTCCACTGAAGCTTTCTTT.

The count of this clone is one. The rearrangement joins TRBV5-5 to TRBJ1-2, with D possibly matching TRBD1 (6 bases). The V end was cut by 5 bases, the J end by 4 bases, with 12 bases between. The CDR3 runs to 13 residues. Germline assignment: CDR1 SGHKS and CDR2 YYEKEE (reference sequence). CDR3 sequence (DNA): TGTGCCAGCAGGAGGGGGTTCGGCTATGGCTACACCTTC. Protein: CASRRGFGYGYTF.

The chain links TRBV2 to TRBJ2-1; TRBD2 matches 8 bases. The length of the CDR3 is 15 residues. J was trimmed by 6 bases and V by 4 bases; bases with no gene match: 8. Germline lookup yields CDR1 SNHLY and CDR2 FYNNEI. The CDR3 protein is CASSAREGGPNEQFF. The CDR3 DNA sequence: TGTGCCAGCAGTGCCCGGGAGGGGGGGCCCAATGAGCAGTTCTTC.